These 5 T cell receptor beta chains were all obtained from the same sample, sequenced in a study of shared clonotypes between healthy human individuals. TCRdb keeps only in-frame clones here, not all; method: immunoSEQ multiplex PCR. The sample has about 1.1 million clones; about 84% are singletons. Specimen: memory CD4+ T cells from PBMCs. As for subset: CD45RA-negative fraction. These receptors were taken from a man aged 18 to 35 in good health. Some clones in this sample may be carry-over from other donors' samples.

V gene TRBV28 combines with J gene TRBJ2-1; 9 nucleotides match TRBD2. Germline V lookup: CDR1 MDHEN, CDR2 SYDVKM. V lost 5 bases, J lost 5 bases, and 7 bases stayed unmatched. CDR3 length equals 15 residues. The DNA for the CDR3 is TGTGCCAGCAGTCCGGGAAGCGGGAGGCACAATGAGCAGTTCTTC. Encoded protein: CASSPGSGRHNEQFF.

The rearrangement uses TRBV28 and TRBJ2-1; maybe TRBD1 (6 bases). The V end lost 4 bases, the J end lost 0 bases, and 16 bases lay between the germline ends. The CDR3 length is 17 residues. Germline-derived CDR1 and CDR2 are MDHEN and SYDVKM. The CDR3 DNA reads TGTGCCAGCAGTTGGGTGGCCAGGGGAAGCTCCTACAATGAGCAGTTCTTC. Protein product: CASSWVARGSSYNEQFF.

This clone was seen ten or more times. The sample contains more than one DNA sequence encoding this CDR3. The chain joins TRBV6-5 to TRBJ2-7; the D call may be TRBD1 or TRBD2 (5 bases each). Germline V CDR1 and CDR2: MNHEY, SVGAGI. The V and J ends lost 6 bases and 6 bases respectively, with 15 bases between them. This CDR3 is 13 amino acids long. The chain's CDR3 is CASRTGARAEQYF. The CDR3 region has the DNA TGTGCCAGCAGAACCGGGGCCCGAGCCGAGCAGTACTTC.

V is TRBV5-6 and J is TRBJ1-2; unclear D gene. The CDR3 is 14 amino acids. Germline V gene sequence: CDR1 SGHDT, CDR2 YYEEEE. Trimming cost V 1 base and J 0 bases, with 7 bases left between them. CDR3 amino acids: CASSLIRPNYGYTF. The CDR3 nucleotides read TGTGCCAGCAGCTTGATACGTCCTAACTATGGCTACACCTTC.

The genes are TRBV5-4 and TRBJ2-2; a weak D match, TRBD2 (5 bases). The germline CDR1 and CDR2 sequences are SGHNT and YYREEE (reference sequence). V dropped 0 bases and J dropped 0 bases, with 12 bases sitting between them. The CDR3 is 17 residues long. The CDR3 protein is CASSLGRGNANTGELFF. CDR3 DNA: TGTGCCAGCAGCTTGGGACGGGGAAACGCGAACACCGGGGAGCTGTTTTTT.